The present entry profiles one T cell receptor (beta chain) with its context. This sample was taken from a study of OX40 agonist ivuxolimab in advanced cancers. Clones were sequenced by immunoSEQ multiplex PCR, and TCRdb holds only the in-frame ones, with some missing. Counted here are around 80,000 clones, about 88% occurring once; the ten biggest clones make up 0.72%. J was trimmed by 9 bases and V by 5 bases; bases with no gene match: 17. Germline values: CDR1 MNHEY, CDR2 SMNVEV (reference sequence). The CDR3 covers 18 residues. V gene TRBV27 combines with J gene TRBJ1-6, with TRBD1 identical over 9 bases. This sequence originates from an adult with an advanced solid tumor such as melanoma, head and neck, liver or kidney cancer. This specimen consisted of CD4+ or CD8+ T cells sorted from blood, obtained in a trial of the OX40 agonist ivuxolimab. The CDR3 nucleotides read TGTGCCAGCAGTCTCCCCTCTTTCGCCACAGGGGGCTCTTCACCCCTCCACTTT. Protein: CASSLPSFATGGSSPLHF.